Included here is one T cell receptor beta chain sequence, with context. The target antigen is unknown. This record comes from a study of T cells in Graves' hyperthyroidism and ophthalmopathy. Study-wide points: A model of 13 V-J features distinguished ophthalmopathy from stable hyperthyroidism.

The TCR beta CDR3 regions underwent amplification using RNA transcripts as the source. The study used the HTBI primer set for a first-round RT-PCR of the TCR CDR3. TCRdb analysed the multiplex PCR reads with MiXCR anew, one entry per CDR3 protein. The sample holds 250,000 to 300,000 distinct CDR3 sequences; less than 20% are singletons and the top ten take about two fifths. Fresh peripheral blood, more than 9 ml, yielded the PBMCs. This clonotype originated in a man aged 50 to 59 with Graves' ophthalmopathy. Sequencing was done on a sample of blood.

This chain's CDR3 is CSASPGLGTDTQYF. CDR3 coding DNA: TGCAGTGCTAGTCCCGGACTAGGGACAGATACGCAGTATTTT. This chain links TRBV20-1 with TRBJ2-3; TRBD2 aligns across 7 bases. Germline V CDR1 and CDR2: DFQATT, SNEGSKA (reference sequence). J lost 3 bases, V lost 3 bases, and 6 bases had no gene match. The CDR3 consists of 14 residues.